This T cell receptor (beta chain) was documented in a study of tumor-infiltrating lymphocytes in primary liver carcinoma. Looking at the study overall: Patients were men and women aged 30 to 69 years. Tumors, staged T1-T3 N0M0, spanned roughly 4 to 11 cm.

Of note for this clonotype: What it binds is unknown. The junction departs from the called germline gene at one end, perhaps through a read error.

The CDR3 sequence is 13 residues long. Germline CDR1 reads SQVTM; CDR2 reads ANQGSEA. Study observations and caveats: Representation across all five tumor regions was limited to only about 7-24% of top clones. When set against blood, tumors had a significantly higher top-250-clone fraction (p = 0.039).

Constant-region priming of 500 to 550 ng total RNA yielded TCR beta cDNA. Libraries of TCR beta came from three nested multiplex PCR rounds with slightly modified ARM-PCR. Researchers ran the first two PCR rounds for around 10 cycles each with TRBV1-TRBV30 forward primers and a C-beta reverse primer. Via MiXCR, TCRdb re-called the multiplex PCR reads, giving one row per CDR3 protein. The sample lists about 110,000 distinct CDR3 sequences, roughly 80% seen once, with about 20% in the top ten. Both RNA and DNA were isolated together from around 20-30 mg of bulk tissue that had not been sorted. The sequence was obtained from a man aged 35-49 years with primary liver carcinoma and hepatitis B virus infection. The sample consisted of liver tumor tissue from sampling region 3. Subset: tumor region T3, left-lateral pole. The J gene is TRBJ1-1, the V gene TRBV29-1; D is unclear. The CDR3 sequence: CSAGYGLTTEAFF. The CDR3 nucleotides read TGCAGCGCCGGATACGGGCTGACCACTGAGGCTTTCTTT.